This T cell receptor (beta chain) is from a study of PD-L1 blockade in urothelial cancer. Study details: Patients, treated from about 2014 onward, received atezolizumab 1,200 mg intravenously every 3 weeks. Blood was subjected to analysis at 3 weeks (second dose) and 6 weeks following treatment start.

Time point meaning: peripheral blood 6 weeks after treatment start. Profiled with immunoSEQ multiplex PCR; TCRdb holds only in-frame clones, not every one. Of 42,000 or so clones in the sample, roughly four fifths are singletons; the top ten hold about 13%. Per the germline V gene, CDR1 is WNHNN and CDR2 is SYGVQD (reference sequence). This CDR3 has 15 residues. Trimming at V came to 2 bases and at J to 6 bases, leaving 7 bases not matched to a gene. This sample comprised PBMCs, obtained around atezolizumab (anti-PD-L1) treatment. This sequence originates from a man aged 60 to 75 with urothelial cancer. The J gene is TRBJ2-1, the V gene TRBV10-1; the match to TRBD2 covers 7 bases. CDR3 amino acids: CASSEGGEMGNEQFF. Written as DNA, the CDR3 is TGCGCCAGCAGTGAGGGGGGGGAGATGGGCAATGAGCAGTTCTTC.